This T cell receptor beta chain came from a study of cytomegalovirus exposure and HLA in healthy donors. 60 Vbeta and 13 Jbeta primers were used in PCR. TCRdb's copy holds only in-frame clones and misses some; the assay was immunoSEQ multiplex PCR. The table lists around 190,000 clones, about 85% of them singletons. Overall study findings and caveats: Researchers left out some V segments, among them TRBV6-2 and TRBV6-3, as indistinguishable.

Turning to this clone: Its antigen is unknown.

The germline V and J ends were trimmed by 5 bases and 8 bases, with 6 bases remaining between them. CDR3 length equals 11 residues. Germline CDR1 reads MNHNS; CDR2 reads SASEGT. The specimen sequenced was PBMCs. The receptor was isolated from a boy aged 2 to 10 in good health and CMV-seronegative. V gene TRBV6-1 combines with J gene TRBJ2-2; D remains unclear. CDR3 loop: CASSSGGELFF. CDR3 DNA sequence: TGTGCCAGCAGTTCGGGTGGGGAGCTGTTTTTT.